This T cell receptor (beta chain) was sequenced for a study of response to subunit inactivated influenza vaccine. Study-wide findings and caveats: After each seasonal influenza vaccination, few new T cells are recruited, the authors suggested.

In regard to this clonotype: Antigen: not known.

In TCRdb, the RT-PCR reads were re-called with MiXCR into one record per CDR3 protein. This sample has around 200,000 distinct CDR3 sequences, with around 14% found just once. The V end lost 4 bases, the J end lost 9 bases, and 25 bases lay between the germline ends. The germline CDR1 and CDR2 sequences are SGHVS and FQNEAQ. This CDR3 region has 17 residues. The TCR comes from a man between 45 and 60 years old who received an inactivated influenza vaccine. Material: CD8+ T cells sorted from PBMCs, obtained roughly 5 days after vaccination. This rearrangement joins TRBV7-8 to TRBJ2-1, with a possible D match to TRBD2 (6 bases). The CDR3 sequence: CASSSRTTTGQHTEQFF. CDR3 nucleotides: TGTGCCAGCAGCTCGAGGACTACAACGGGGCAACATACTGAGCAGTTCTTC.